This T cell receptor (beta chain) was sequenced for a study of T cell changes during pregnancy in multiple sclerosis. This CDR3 contains 15 residues. Germline assignment: CDR1 LGHNA and CDR2 YNFKEQ. V lost 1 base, J lost 16 bases, and 20 bases lay in between. Using immunoSEQ multiplex PCR, the repertoire was profiled, and TCRdb retains in-frame clones only, with some absent. The sample has tens of thousands of clones, 92% seen once. Material: peripheral blood, obtained in the second trimester of pregnancy. The clonotype originates from a female donor in good health, enrolled as a control in a pregnancy study. The chain links TRBV4-2 to TRBJ1-6; D is uncertain. CDR3 sequence reads: CASSQAKTVPGGLHF. CDR3 nucleotides: TGTGCCAGCAGCCAAGCGAAAACTGTACCGGGTGGGCTCCACTTT.